The rows below give T cell receptor beta chains drawn from one sample of a study of blood T cell repertoires in COVID-19. Clones were sequenced by immunoSEQ multiplex PCR, and TCRdb holds only the in-frame ones, with some missing. The sample contains a few hundred thousand clones, 85% to 90% of which appear only once. Specimen: PBMCs or T cells enriched from blood (not recorded which). Receptors originate from a woman under 30 with acute COVID-19. Each CDR3 is given with its conserved first and last residue. D genes are given only for firm matches. The size entry is marked missing in some rows and otherwise reads once, few, many or a size class.

TRBJ1-2 NA TRBV10-3 NA CAISEGEAYGYTF TGTGCCATCAGTGAAGGGGAAGCCTATGGCTACACCTTC
TRBJ2-7 NA TRBV5-5 NA CASSLVRGSEQYF TGTGCCAGCAGCTTGGTCCGCGGGTCCGAGCAGTACTTC
TRBJ1-5 TRBD1 TRBV2 NA CASRGGTGSNQPQHF TGTGCCAGCAGGGGCGGGACAGGTAGCAATCAGCCCCAGCATTTT
TRBJ2-7 TRBD2 TRBV27 NA CASSLSGRAYEQYF TGTGCCAGCAGTCTTAGCGGGAGGGCCTACGAGCAGTACTTC
TRBJ2-3 NA TRBV2 NA CASHPGHRAEYTDTQYF TGTGCCAGTCATCCGGGACACAGGGCCGAGTACACAGATACGCAGTATTTT
TRBJ2-5 TRBD1 TRBV11-2 NA CASSFTLSGTGGQGTQYF TGTGCCAGCAGCTTTACCCTCTCCGGGACAGGGGGCCAAGGGACCCAGTACTTC
TRBJ2-3 NA TRBV9 few CASSVGKGLNLGTQYF TGTGCCAGCAGCGTGGGTAAGGGACTCAACCTGGGTACGCAGTATTTT
TRBJ2-2 TRBD2 TRBV5-1 NA CASSQLAGGNGELFF TGCGCCAGCAGCCAACTAGCGGGAGGGAACGGGGAGCTGTTTTTT
TRBJ2-7 NA TRBV3-1/TRBV3-2 NA CASSQDPPFLARNYEQYF TGTGCCAGCAGCCAAGACCCCCCGTTCCTTGCGAGAAACTACGAGCAGTACTTC
TRBJ1-1 TRBD1 TRBV7-3 NA CASSRTGNTEAFF TGTGCCAGCAGCCGGACAGGTAACACTGAAGCTTTCTTT
TRBJ2-1 NA TRBV10-3 NA CAISDSGQFYNEQFF TGTGCCATCAGTGACTCGGGACAATTCTACAATGAGCAGTTCTTC
TRBJ2-1 TRBD2 TRBV19 NA CASSARSGLAKGNEQFF TGTGCCAGTAGTGCGAGATCGGGACTAGCAAAAGGCAATGAGCAGTTCTTC
TRBJ1-1 TRBD1 TRBV18 once CASSPSTGSMNTEAFF TGTGCCAGCTCACCTTCGACAGGGTCAATGAACACTGAAGCTTTCTTT
TRBJ1-4 NA TRBV27 NA CASSYRAVDEKLFF TGTGCCAGCAGTTACAGGGCCGTGGATGAAAAACTGTTTTTT
TRBJ1-2 NA TRBV23-1 NA CASSHWWLSWGYTF TGCGCCAGCAGTCACTGGTGGCTTTCTTGGGGCTACACCTTC
TRBJ2-7 NA TRBV4-3 NA CASSQDIQQGRYEQYF TGCGCCAGCAGCCAAGATATTCAGCAGGGTCGCTACGAGCAGTACTTC
TRBJ2-7 TRBD1 TRBV10-3 NA CAISGQGIHEQYF TGTGCCATCAGTGGACAGGGGATACACGAGCAGTACTTC
TRBJ2-1 NA TRBV21-1 NA CASGKKKQVYNEQFF TGTGCCAGCGGCAAGAAAAAACAAGTATACAATGAGCAGTTCTTC
TRBJ1-2 NA TRBV5-1 NA CASSGTGRDGYTF TGCGCCAGCAGCGGTACAGGGAGGGATGGCTACACCTTC
TRBJ2-3 NA TRBV29-1 NA CSAKGGENTQYF TGCAGCGCCAAAGGGGGGGAAAATACGCAGTATTTT
TRBJ2-7 NA TRBV6-5 NA CASSYGRGAYEQYF TGTGCCAGCAGTTACGGGCGGGGAGCCTACGAGCAGTACTTC
TRBJ2-1 TRBD2 TRBV28 NA CASSFWPAGNRNEQFF TGTGCCAGCAGTTTCTGGCCAGCGGGAAATCGCAATGAGCAGTTCTTC
TRBJ2-3 TRBD2 TRBV28 NA CASSLTSGRQYF TGTGCCAGCAGTTTAACTAGCGGGAGACAATATTTT
TRBJ2-1 NA TRBV27 NA CASSFRDTYNEQFF TGTGCCAGCAGTTTTAGGGACACCTACAATGAGCAGTTCTTC
TRBJ2-2 TRBD2 TRBV11-2 NA CASSSIAGGPRELFF TGTGCCAGCAGCTCAATAGCGGGAGGGCCCCGGGAGCTGTTTTTT
TRBJ2-2 TRBD2 TRBV5-6 NA CASSLGVGLAGNTGELFF TGTGCCAGCAGCTTGGGAGTAGGGCTAGCGGGGAACACCGGGGAGCTGTTTTTT
TRBJ2-1 TRBD2 TRBV4-2 few CASSLRFSGEAVYEQFF TGTGCCAGCAGCCTTCGCTTTAGCGGGGAGGCAGTATATGAGCAGTTCTTC
TRBJ2-1 TRBD2 TRBV7-2 NA CASSLGLAGNEQFF TGTGCCAGCAGCTTGGGACTAGCGGGCAATGAGCAGTTCTTC
TRBJ2-1 TRBD2 TRBV7-2 NA CASRDSGRALAGQFF TGTGCCAGCAGAGATAGCGGGAGGGCCTTAGCCGGGCAGTTCTTC
TRBJ1-2 TRBD1 TRBV15 NA CATSRVTSGTGDGYTF TGTGCCACCAGCAGAGTGACGTCCGGGACAGGGGATGGCTACACCTTC
TRBJ2-1 TRBD2 TRBV19 NA CASSPTSVSYNEQFF TGTGCCAGTAGTCCCACTAGCGTTTCCTACAATGAGCAGTTCTTC